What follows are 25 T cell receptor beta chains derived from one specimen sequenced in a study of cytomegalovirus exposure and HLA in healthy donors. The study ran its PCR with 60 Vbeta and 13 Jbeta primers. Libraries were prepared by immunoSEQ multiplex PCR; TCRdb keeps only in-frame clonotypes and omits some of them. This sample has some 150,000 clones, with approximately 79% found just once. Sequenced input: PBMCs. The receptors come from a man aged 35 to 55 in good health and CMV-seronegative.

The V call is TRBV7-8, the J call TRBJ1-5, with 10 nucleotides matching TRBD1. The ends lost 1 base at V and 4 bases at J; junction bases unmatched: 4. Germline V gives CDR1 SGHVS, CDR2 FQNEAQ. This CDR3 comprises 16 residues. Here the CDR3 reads CASSLDGTGVNQPQHF. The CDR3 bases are TGTGCCAGCAGCTTAGACGGGACAGGGGTGAATCAGCCCCAGCATTTT.

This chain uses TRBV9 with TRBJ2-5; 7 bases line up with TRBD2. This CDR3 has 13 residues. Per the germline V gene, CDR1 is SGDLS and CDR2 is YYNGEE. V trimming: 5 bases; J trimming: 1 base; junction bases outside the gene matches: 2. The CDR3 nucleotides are TGTGCCAGCAGTGGGGGGGGCCAAGAGACCCAGTACTTC. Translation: CASSGGGQETQYF.

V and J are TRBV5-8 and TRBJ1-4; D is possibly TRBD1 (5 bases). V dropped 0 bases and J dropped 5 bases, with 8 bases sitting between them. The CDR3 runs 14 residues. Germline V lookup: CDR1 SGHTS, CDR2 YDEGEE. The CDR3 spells CASSLGSGNEKLFF. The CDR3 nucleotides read TGTGCCAGCAGCTTGGGGTCAGGGAATGAAAAACTGTTTTTT.

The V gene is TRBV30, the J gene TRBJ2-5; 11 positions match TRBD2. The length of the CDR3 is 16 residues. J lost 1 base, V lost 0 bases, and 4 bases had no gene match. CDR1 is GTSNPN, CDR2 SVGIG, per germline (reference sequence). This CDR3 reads CAWSVLLAGAQETQYF. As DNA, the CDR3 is TGTGCCTGGAGTGTCCTACTAGCGGGGGCCCAAGAGACCCAGTACTTC.

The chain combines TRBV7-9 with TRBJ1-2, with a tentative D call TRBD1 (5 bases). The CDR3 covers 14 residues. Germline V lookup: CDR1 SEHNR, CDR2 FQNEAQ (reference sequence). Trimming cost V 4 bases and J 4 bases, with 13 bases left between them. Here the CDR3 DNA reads TGTGCCAGCAGCTCTTTGACCGGGGGCTATGGCTACACCTTC. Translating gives CASSSLTGGYGYTF.

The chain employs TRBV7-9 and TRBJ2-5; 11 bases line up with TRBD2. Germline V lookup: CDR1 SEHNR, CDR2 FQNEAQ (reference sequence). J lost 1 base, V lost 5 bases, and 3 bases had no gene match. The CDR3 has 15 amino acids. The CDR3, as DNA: TGTGCCAGCAGCCACGGACTAGCGGGCCAAGAGACCCAGTACTTC. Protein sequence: CASSHGLAGQETQYF. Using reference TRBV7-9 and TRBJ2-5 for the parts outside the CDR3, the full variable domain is DTGVSQNPRHKITKRGQNVTFRCDPISEHNRLYWYRQTLGQGPEFLTYFQNEAQLEKSRLLSDRFSAERPKGSFSTLEIQRTEQGDSAMYLCASSHGLAGQETQYFGPGTRLLVL.

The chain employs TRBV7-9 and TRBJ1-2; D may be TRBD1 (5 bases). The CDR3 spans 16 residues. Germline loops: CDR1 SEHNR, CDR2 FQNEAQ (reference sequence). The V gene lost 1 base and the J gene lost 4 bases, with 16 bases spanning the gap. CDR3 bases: TGTGCCAGCAGCTTAGTCCTTCAGACAGTCCGCTATGGCTACACCTTC. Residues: CASSLVLQTVRYGYTF.

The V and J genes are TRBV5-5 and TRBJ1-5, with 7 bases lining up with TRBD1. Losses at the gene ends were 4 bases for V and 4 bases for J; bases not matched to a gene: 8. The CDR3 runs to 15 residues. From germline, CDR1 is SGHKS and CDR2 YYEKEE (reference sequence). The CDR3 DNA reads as TGTGCCAGCAGCATAACAGGGGAGAGAAATCAGCCCCAGCATTTT. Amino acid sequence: CASSITGERNQPQHF. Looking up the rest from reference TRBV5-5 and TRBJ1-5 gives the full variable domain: DAGVTQSPTHLIKTRGQQVTLRCSPISGHKSVSWYQQVLGQGPQFIFQYYEKEERGRGNFPDRFSARQFPNYSSELNVNALLLGDSALYLCASSITGERNQPQHFGDGTRLSIL.

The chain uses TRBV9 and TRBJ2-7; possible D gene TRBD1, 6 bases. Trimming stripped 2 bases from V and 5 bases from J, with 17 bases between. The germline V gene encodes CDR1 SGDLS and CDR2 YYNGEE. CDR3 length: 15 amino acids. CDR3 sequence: CASSVSPGHPHEQYF. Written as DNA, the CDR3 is TGTGCCAGCAGCGTGTCTCCGGGACATCCTCACGAGCAGTACTTC.

CDR3 amino acids: CAWRRTGGAGNTIYF. The DNA of the CDR3 is TGTGCCTGGAGACGTACAGGGGGCGCCGGAAACACCATATATTTT. The chain recombines TRBV30 with TRBJ1-3, with 9 nucleotides matching TRBD1. Losses at the gene ends were 3 bases for V and 4 bases for J; bases not matched to a gene: 7. This CDR3 has 15 amino acids. Germline V gene sequence: CDR1 GTSNPN, CDR2 SVGIG (reference sequence).

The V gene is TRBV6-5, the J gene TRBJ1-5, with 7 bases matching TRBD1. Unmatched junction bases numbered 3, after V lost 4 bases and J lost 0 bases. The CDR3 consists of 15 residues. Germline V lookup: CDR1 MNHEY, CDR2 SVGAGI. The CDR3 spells CASSSAGGSNQPQHF. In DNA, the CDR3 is TGTGCCAGCAGTTCCGCAGGGGGTAGCAATCAGCCCCAGCATTTT.

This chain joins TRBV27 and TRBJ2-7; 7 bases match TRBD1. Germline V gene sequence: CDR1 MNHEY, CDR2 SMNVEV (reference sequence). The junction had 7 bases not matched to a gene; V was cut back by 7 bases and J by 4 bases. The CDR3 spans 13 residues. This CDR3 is CASKRQGFYEQYF. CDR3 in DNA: TGTGCCAGCAAAAGACAGGGCTTTTACGAGCAGTACTTC.

The CDR3 nucleotides are TGTGCCAGAAGCTTCCTAAGAAACAGGTTAGGGGAGACCCAGTACTTC. Its translation is CARSFLRNRLGETQYF. The V and J genes are TRBV5-3 and TRBJ2-5, with D maybe TRBD1 (5 bases). TRBV5-3 is given ORF status, its function remaining uncertain. Trimming shortened V by 2 bases and J by 5 bases, and 19 bases separated the two germline ends. The CDR3 length is 16 residues.

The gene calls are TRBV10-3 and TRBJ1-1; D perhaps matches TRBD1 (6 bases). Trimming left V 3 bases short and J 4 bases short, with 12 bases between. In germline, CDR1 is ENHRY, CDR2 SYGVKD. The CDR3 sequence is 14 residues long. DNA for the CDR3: TGTGCCATCAGTGATCACAGGGAAATCACTGAAGCTTTCTTT. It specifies CAISDHREITEAFF.

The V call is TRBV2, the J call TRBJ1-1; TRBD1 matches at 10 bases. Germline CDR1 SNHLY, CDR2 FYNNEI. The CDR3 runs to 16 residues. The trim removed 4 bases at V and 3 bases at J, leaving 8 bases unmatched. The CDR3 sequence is CASSVGQGKWYTEAFF. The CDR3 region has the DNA TGTGCCAGCAGTGTGGGACAGGGGAAGTGGTACACTGAAGCTTTCTTT.

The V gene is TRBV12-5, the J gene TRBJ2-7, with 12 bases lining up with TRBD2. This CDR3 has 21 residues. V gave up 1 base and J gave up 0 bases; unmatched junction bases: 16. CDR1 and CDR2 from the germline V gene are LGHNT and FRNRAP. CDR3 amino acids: CASGLALITGLAGASSYEQYF. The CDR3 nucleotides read TGTGCTAGTGGTTTGGCCCTAATCACGGGACTAGCGGGCGCAAGCTCCTACGAGCAGTACTTC.

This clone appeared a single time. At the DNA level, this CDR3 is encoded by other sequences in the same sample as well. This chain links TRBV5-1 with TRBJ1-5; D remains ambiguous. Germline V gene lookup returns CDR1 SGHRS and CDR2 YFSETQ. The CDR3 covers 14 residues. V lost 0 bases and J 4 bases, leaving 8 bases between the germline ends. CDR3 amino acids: CASSLDSSNQPQHF. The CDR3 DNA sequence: TGCGCCAGCAGCTTGGACAGCTCGAATCAGCCCCAGCATTTT.

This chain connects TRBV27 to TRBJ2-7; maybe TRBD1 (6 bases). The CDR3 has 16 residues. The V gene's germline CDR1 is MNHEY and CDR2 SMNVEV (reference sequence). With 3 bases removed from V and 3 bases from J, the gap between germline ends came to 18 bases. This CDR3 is CASSFLPGQLDYEQYF. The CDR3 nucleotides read TGTGCCAGCAGTTTCCTACCCGGACAGTTAGACTACGAGCAGTACTTC.

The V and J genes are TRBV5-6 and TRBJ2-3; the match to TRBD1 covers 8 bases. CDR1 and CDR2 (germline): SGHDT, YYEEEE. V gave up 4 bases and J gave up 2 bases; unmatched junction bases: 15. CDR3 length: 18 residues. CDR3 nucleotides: TGTGCCAGCAGCGCATTTCCCGGGACAGGAGGGTACACAGATACGCAGTATTTT. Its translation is CASSAFPGTGGYTDTQYF.

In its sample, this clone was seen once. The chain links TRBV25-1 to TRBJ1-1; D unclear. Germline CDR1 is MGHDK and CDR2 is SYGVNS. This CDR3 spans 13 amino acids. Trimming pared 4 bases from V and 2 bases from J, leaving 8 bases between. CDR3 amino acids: CASSAGGNTEAFF. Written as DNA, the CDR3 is TGTGCCAGCAGTGCGGGTGGAAACACTGAAGCTTTCTTT.

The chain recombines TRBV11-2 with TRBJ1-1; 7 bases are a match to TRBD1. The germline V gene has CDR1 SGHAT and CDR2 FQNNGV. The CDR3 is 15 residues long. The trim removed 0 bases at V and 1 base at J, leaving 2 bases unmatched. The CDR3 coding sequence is TGTGCCAGCAGCTTAGAAGGACAGGCGAACACTGAAGCTTTCTTT. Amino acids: CASSLEGQANTEAFF.

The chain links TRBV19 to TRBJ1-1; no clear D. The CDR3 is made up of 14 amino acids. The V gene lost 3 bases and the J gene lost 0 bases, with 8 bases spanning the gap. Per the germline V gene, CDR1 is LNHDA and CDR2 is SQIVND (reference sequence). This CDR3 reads CASSMWELNTEAFF. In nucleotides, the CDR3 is TGTGCCAGTAGTATGTGGGAGCTGAACACTGAAGCTTTCTTT.

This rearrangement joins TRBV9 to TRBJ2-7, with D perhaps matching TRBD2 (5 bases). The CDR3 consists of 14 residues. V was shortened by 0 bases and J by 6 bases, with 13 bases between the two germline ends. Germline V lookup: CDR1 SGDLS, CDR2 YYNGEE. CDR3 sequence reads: CASSVGGYAAEQYF. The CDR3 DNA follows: TGTGCCAGCAGCGTAGGAGGGTATGCCGCCGAGCAGTACTTC.

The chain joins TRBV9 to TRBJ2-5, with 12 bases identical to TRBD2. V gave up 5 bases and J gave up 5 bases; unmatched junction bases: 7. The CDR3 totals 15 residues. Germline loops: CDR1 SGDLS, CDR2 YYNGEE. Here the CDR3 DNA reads TGTGCCAGCAGTGACAGACTAGCGGGGGAGGAGACCCAGTACTTC. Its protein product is CASSDRLAGEETQYF. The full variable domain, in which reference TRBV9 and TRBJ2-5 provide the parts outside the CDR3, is DSGVTQTPKHLITATGQRVTLRCSPRSGDLSVYWYQQSLDQGLQFLIQYYNGEERAKGNILERFSAQQFPDLHSELNLSSLELGDSALYFCASSDRLAGEETQYFGPGTRLLVL.

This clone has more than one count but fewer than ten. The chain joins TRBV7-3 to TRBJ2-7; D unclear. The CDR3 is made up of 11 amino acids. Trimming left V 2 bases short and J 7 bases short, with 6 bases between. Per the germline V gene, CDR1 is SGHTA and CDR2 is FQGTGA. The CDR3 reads CASSLGREQYF. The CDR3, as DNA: TGTGCCAGCAGCTTAGGTCGGGAGCAGTACTTC.